This TCR beta chain was sequenced in a study of tissue T cells after allogeneic stem cell transplantation. With respect to this clone: Its antigen remains unidentified. Genes and germline come from the mouse. The read terminates 1 residue ahead of where the CDR3 ends, so the germline J gene completes it.

Findings of the study overall: Motif-based clustering found tissue-specific repertoire signatures shared across patients, though few clones were shared.

Sequenced by immunoSEQ multiplex PCR; TCRdb stores in-frame clones only, minus some. The sample records some 10,000 clones, around two fifths being singletons. Time point specified: mouse harvest day 7 after allogeneic transplant. Tail vein injection delivered 10^7 T-cell-depleted bone marrow cells and 10^6 splenic CD5+ T cells. The germline V gene encodes CDR1 LGHNA and CDR2 YNLKQL (reference sequence). Trimming at V came to 5 bases and at J to 3 bases, leaving 6 bases not matched to a gene. The CDR3 covers 15 residues. This TCR was sampled from a female BALB/c mouse given C57BL/6 T cells with graft-versus-host disease after an allogeneic hematopoietic cell transplant. The chain links TRBV5 to TRBJ2-5; the match to TRBD1 covers 9 bases. The sequenced material came from skin. CDR3 sequence reads: CASSVGTGSQDTQYF. CDR3 DNA (partial): TGTGCCAGCAGCGTCGGGACAGGGTCGCAAGACACCCAGTAC.